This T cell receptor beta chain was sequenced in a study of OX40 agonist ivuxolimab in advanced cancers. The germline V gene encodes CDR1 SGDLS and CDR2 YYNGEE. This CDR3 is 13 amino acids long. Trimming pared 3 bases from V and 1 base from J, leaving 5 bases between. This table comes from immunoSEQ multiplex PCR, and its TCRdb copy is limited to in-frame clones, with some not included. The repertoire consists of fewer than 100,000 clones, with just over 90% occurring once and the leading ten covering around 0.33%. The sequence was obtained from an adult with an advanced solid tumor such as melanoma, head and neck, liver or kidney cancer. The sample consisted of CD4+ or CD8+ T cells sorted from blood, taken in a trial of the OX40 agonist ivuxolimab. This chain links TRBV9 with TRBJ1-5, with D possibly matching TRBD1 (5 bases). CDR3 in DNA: TGTGCCAGCAGCGGGACAAGCAATCAGCCCCAGCATTTT. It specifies CASSGTSNQPQHF. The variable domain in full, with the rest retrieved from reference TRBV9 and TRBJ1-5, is DSGVTQTPKHLITATGQRVTLRCSPRSGDLSVYWYQQSLDQGLQFLIQYYNGEERAKGNILERFSAQQFPDLHSELNLSSLELGDSALYFCASSGTSNQPQHFGDGTRLSIL.